One and the same sample provided the 9 T cell receptor beta chains below, sequenced in a study of patients and donors after allogeneic stem cell transplantation. A single record per CDR3 protein comes from TCRdb applying MiXCR to the RT-PCR reads. The sample consists of 190,000 or so distinct CDR3 sequences, 35% to 45% of them appearing once. Sequencing input: blood, either unsorted or a sorted T cell fraction (not recorded which). These receptors were obtained from a human donor who was either an allogeneic HSCT recipient or a stem cell or donor lymphocyte infusion donor (not recorded which). It is not recorded whose cells these are; they may come from a transplant donor.

CDR3 loop: CSVAGVDQETQYF. The DNA for the CDR3 is TGCAGCGTTGCCGGCGTGGACCAAGAGACCCAGTACTTC. The chain employs TRBV29-1 and TRBJ2-5; D unresolved. The CDR3 sequence is 13 residues long. Trimming left V 4 bases short and J 0 bases short, with 9 bases between. Germline lookup yields CDR1 SQVTM and CDR2 ANQGSEA.

This chain uses TRBV28 with TRBJ2-5; D is possibly TRBD1 (6 bases). CDR1 MDHEN and CDR2 SYDVKM come from the germline V gene. V was trimmed by 3 bases and J by 7 bases, leaving 15 bases between them. The CDR3 extends over 14 amino acids. The CDR3 DNA follows: TGTGCCAGCAGTTTTTCTGGGGGCGGCGGGACCCAGTACTTC. Amino acids: CASSFSGGGGTQYF.

The chain is built from TRBV5-1 and TRBJ2-1; D is unresolved. V dropped 4 bases and J dropped 3 bases, with 20 bases sitting between them. This CDR3 is 17 amino acids long. Germline CDR1 SGHRS, CDR2 YFSETQ. The CDR3 DNA reads as TGCGCCAGCAGCCCCCTACCTGGCCCCGCCTACTACAATGAGCAGTTCTTC. It yields the protein CASSPLPGPAYYNEQFF.

V usage is TRBV7-9 and J usage is TRBJ1-2; tentative D call: TRBD1 (6 bases). CDR1 is SEHNR, CDR2 FQNEAQ, per germline (reference sequence). The ends were cut back, 5 bases at V and 0 bases at J, with 19 bases in the middle. The CDR3 totals 17 residues. CDR3 sequence: CASSPSIHRDSNYGYTF. DNA for the CDR3: TGTGCCAGCAGCCCGAGCATCCACAGGGACTCTAACTATGGCTACACCTTC.

The chain combines TRBV19 with TRBJ1-2, with a possible D match to TRBD1 (5 bases). The CDR3 spans 13 residues. Germline-derived CDR1 and CDR2 are LNHDA and SQIVND (reference sequence). Trimming stripped 5 bases from V and 3 bases from J, with 10 bases between. Here the CDR3 reads CASSLGPYYGYTF. The CDR3 DNA sequence: TGTGCCAGTAGTTTGGGACCATACTATGGCTACACCTTC. Drawing the rest from reference TRBV19 and TRBJ1-2, the complete variable domain is DGGITQSPKYLFRKEGQNVTLSCEQNLNHDAMYWYRQDPGQGLRLIYYSQIVNDFQKGDIAEGYSVSREKKESFPLTVTSAQKNPTAFYLCASSLGPYYGYTFGSGTRLTVV.

This clonotype has more than one count but fewer than ten. V and J are TRBV20-1 and TRBJ1-1; D unresolved. V was shortened by 6 bases and J by 1 base, with 18 bases between the two germline ends. CDR3 length: 15 residues. CDR1 and CDR2 (germline): DFQATT, SNEGSKA (reference sequence). The CDR3 region has the DNA TGCAGTGCCTTTGGTGTGAGCTTGGGGAACACTGAAGCTTTCTTT. Translated: CSAFGVSLGNTEAFF.

This clonotype was counted once. The V call is TRBV10-2, the J call TRBJ1-5, with 8 nucleotides matching TRBD1. With V trimmed by 3 bases and J by 4 bases, 11 bases remained unmatched. Germline CDR1 WSHSY, CDR2 SAAADI. This CDR3 has 17 residues. Here the CDR3 reads CASSDGQGLLGNQPQHF. As DNA, the CDR3 is TGCGCCAGCAGTGACGGACAGGGATTATTGGGAAATCAGCCCCAGCATTTT.

This sequence joins TRBV5-1 and TRBJ2-2; the D is unclear. Trimming took off 4 bases at V and 6 bases at J, with 10 bases between the two ends. The germline V gene encodes CDR1 SGHRS and CDR2 YFSETQ. CDR3 length: 13 residues. Here the CDR3 reads CASSLVLAGELFF. DNA for the CDR3: TGCGCCAGCAGCCTGGTCCTGGCCGGGGAGCTGTTTTTT.

In this sample, this clonotype turned up a few times. The chain joins TRBV27 to TRBJ1-1, with 7 nucleotides matching TRBD1. Per the germline V gene, CDR1 is MNHEY and CDR2 is SMNVEV (reference sequence). The CDR3 contains 15 residues. J was trimmed by 3 bases and V by 4 bases; bases with no gene match: 8. CDR3 in amino acids: CASSSQGTPHTEAFF. In nucleotides, the CDR3 is TGTGCCAGCAGTTCACAGGGGACCCCCCACACTGAAGCTTTCTTT.